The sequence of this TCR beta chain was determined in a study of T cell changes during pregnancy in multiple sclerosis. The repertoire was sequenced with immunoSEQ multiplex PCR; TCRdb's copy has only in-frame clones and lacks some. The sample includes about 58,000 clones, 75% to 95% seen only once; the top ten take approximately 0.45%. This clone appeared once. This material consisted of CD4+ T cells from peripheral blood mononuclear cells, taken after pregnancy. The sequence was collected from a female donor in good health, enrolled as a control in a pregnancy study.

The CDR3 sequence: CASSFQSSGAGGNTIYF. Here the CDR3 DNA reads TGTGCCAGCAGCTTCCAGTCCTCAGGGGCCGGTGGAAACACCATATATTTT. V gene TRBV7-2 combines with J gene TRBJ1-3; maybe TRBD1 (6 bases). Germline V gene data show CDR1 as SGHTA and CDR2 as FQGNSA. The CDR3 has 17 amino acids. With 3 bases removed from V and 3 bases from J, the gap between germline ends came to 18 bases.